Included here is one TCR beta chain sequence, with context. Recruitment covered fewer than 25 US areas and drew participants whose ages spanned roughly 18 to 100 years. Cohort 3 donors counted as recovered after two negative PCRs, clearance, or resolved symptoms. These data belong to a study of blood T cell repertoires in COVID-19. Study in general: T cells, B-cell-depleted T cells, or PBMCs supplied cDNA or gDNA.

Original analysis: Estimates of nucleated cell counts were drawn from the amplification of reference gene primers. TCRdb's copy holds only in-frame clones and misses some; the assay was immunoSEQ multiplex PCR. V and J calls and clone size are as listed in that table; D and trimming were resolved from the DNA. The table records about 200,000 clones, approximately 83% of them present only once. V gave up 3 bases and J gave up 8 bases, with 8 bases separating them. The germline V gene encodes CDR1 SGHKS and CDR2 YYEKEE (reference sequence). The CDR3 totals 12 residues. This clonotype originated in a man aged 40-49 years who had recovered from COVID-19. The rearrangement uses TRBV5-5 and TRBJ2-2; D gene uncertain. The sample taken for sequencing was PBMCs or T cells enriched from blood (not recorded which). Here the CDR3 reads CASSSTTGELFF. For the CDR3, the DNA is TGTGCCAGCAGCTCGACAACTGGGGAGCTGTTTTTT. Based on the CDR3 plus reference TRBV5-5 and TRBJ2-2, the full variable domain is DAGVTQSPTHLIKTRGQQVTLRCSPISGHKSVSWYQQVLGQGPQFIFQYYEKEERGRGNFPDRFSARQFPNYSSELNVNALLLGDSALYLCASSSTTGELFFGEGSRLTVL.